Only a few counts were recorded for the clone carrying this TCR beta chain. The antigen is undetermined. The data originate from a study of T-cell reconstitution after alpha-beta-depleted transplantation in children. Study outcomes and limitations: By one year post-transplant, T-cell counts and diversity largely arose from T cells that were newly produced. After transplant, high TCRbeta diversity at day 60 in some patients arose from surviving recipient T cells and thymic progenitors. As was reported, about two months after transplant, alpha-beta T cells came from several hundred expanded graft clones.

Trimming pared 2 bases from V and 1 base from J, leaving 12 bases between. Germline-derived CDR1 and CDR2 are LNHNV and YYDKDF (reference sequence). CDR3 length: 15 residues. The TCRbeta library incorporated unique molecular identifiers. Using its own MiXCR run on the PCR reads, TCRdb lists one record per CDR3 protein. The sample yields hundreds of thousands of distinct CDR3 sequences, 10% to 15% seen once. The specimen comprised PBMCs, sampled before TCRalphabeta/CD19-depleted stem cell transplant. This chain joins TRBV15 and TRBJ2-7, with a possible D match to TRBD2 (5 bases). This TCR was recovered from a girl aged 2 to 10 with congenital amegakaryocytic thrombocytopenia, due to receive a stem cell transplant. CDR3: CATSRTGSASYEQYF. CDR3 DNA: TGTGCCACCAGCAGAACTGGGAGTGCGTCCTACGAGCAGTACTTC.